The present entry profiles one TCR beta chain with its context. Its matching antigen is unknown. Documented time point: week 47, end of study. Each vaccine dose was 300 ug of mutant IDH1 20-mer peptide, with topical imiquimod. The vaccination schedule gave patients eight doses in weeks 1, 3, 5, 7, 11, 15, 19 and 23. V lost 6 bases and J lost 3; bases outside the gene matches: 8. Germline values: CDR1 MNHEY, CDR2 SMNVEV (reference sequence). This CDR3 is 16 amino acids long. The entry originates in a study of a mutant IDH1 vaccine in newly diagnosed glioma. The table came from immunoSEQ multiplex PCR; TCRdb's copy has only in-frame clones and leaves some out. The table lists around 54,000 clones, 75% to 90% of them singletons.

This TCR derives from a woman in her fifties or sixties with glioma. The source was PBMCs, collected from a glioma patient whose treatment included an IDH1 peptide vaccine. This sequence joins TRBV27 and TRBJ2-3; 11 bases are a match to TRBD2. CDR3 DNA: TGTGCCAGCAGGATGAAGGGACTAGCGGTGACAGATACGCAGTATTTT. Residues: CASRMKGLAVTDTQYF.